This TCR beta chain was sequenced for a study of blood T cell repertoires in COVID-19. Overall study context: Acute and convalescent COVID-19 samples came from the United States, Italy and Spain.

The V gene end was trimmed by 1 base and the J gene end by 1 base; junction bases not matched to a gene: 5. The CDR3 runs to 16 residues. Germline-derived CDR1 and CDR2 are SGHAT and FQNNGV. Per the original data handling: It was from reference gene primer amplification that nucleated cell counts were estimated. The assay was immunoSEQ multiplex PCR, and TCRdb's table has in-frame clones only and misses some. V, J and clone size derive from that table, while D and trimming were established from the DNA sequence. This table has approximately 76,000 clones, around nine tenths appearing once. The receptor's source is a man aged 30 to 45 with acute or convalescent COVID-19. Sequenced material: peripheral blood. The chain uses TRBV11-2 and TRBJ1-1, with TRBD1 identical over 8 bases. The CDR3 region is CASSLVRDRRNTEAFF. Written as DNA, the CDR3 is TGTGCCAGCAGCTTAGTTCGGGACAGGAGGAACACTGAAGCTTTCTTT.